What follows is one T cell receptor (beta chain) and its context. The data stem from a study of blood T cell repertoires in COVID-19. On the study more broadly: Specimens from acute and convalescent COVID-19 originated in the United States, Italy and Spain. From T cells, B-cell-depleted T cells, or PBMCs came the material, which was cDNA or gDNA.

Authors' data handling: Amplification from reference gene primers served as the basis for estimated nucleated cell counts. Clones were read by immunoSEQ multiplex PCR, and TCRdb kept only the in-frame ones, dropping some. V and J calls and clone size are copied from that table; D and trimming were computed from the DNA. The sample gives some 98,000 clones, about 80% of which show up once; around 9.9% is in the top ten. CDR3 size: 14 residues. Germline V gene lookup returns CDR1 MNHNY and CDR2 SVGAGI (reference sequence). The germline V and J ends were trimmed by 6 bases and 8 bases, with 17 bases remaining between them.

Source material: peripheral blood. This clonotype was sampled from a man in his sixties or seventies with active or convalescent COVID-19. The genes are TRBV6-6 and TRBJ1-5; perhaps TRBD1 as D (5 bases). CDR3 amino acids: CASRTLAGGEPQHF. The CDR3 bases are TGTGCCAGCAGAACTCTTGCCGGGGGGGAGCCCCAGCATTTT.